The T cell receptor (beta chain) under discussion was sequenced for a study of tissue T cells after allogeneic stem cell transplantation. Study summary: Pathologist review favored tissue samples showing histologically apparent lymphocytes.

CDR3 sequences, V/J genes, frequencies and template counts came from survey-depth TCRbeta sequencing. Clones were read by immunoSEQ multiplex PCR, and TCRdb kept only the in-frame ones, dropping some. Among 9,500 to 15,000 clones, 70% were seen once, and the ten largest hold around 15%. Trimming cost V 7 bases and J 0 bases, with 7 bases left between them. The CDR3 sequence is 12 residues long. Germline loops: CDR1 MDHEN, CDR2 SYDVKM. This specimen consisted of tissue from the right colon, obtained at autopsy. The TCR was taken from a woman aged 18-49 years with breast cancer. The chain employs TRBV28 and TRBJ2-7; D gene ambiguous. DNA of the CDR3: TGTGCCAGCAACGACAACTCCTACGAGCAGTACTTC. As protein: CASNDNSYEQYF.